The 4 T cell receptor beta chains reported below all come from one sample, sequenced in a study of beta chain features in type 1 diabetes. Findings of the study overall: Shorter TCRB CDR3s, moderately but significantly so, were found in Type 1 diabetes patients in all four CD4+ subsets.

The isolated RNA, all of it, was reverse transcribed, so expressed TCRB transcripts were what got sequenced. This table comes from immunoSEQ multiplex PCR, and its TCRdb copy is limited to in-frame clones, with some not included. The sample contains over 600,000 clones, 12% of which appear only once. What these receptors recognize is not known. The sequenced sample consisted of naive CD4+ T cells from blood. Every receptor here comes from a man under 40 with type 1 diabetes.

V and J are TRBV10-3 and TRBJ1-3, with no clear D. V lost 0 bases, J lost 0 bases, and 6 bases lay in between. The CDR3 spans 15 residues. Germline CDR1 is ENHRY and CDR2 is SYGVKD. The CDR3 DNA reads TGTGCCATCAGTGAGTCCGGTTTCTCTGGAAACACCATATATTTT. This sequence encodes CAISESGFSGNTIYF.

The rearrangement joins TRBV29-1 to TRBJ2-1; TRBD1 might be the D (6 bases). V was shortened by 3 bases and J by 13 bases, with 10 bases between the two germline ends. Germline CDR1 is SQVTM and CDR2 is ANQGSEA. This CDR3 region has 10 residues. CDR3 protein: CSVDPGHQFF. The CDR3 coding sequence is TGCAGCGTTGATCCGGGACATCAGTTCTTC.

The chain is built from TRBV27 and TRBJ1-2; TRBD1 matches at 7 bases. Trimming took 5 bases from V and 4 from J; bases not matched to a gene: 10. CDR1 is MNHEY, CDR2 SMNVEV, per germline (reference sequence). The CDR3 is 15 residues long. The CDR3 sequence: CASSPQQGVGYGYTF. The CDR3 DNA reads as TGTGCCAGCAGTCCCCAGCAGGGGGTTGGCTATGGCTACACCTTC.

This clone was counted between two and nine times. The rearrangement links TRBV7-2 to TRBJ2-3, with 10 bases that match TRBD2. The CDR3 spans 17 residues. Trimming removed 3 bases from V and 5 bases from J; junction bases left unmatched: 11. Looked up from germline, CDR1 is SGHTA and CDR2 is FQGNSA. In DNA form, the CDR3 reads TGTGCCAGCAGCTTGTCCAGTAGCGGGGGGCTCGGAGATACGCAGTATTTT. The encoded protein is CASSLSSSGGLGDTQYF. The full variable domain, its missing parts supplied by reference TRBV7-2 and TRBJ2-3, is GAGVSQSPSNKVTEKGKDVELRCDPISGHTALYWYRQSLGQGLEFLIYFQGNSAPDKSGLPSDRFSAERTGGSVSTLTIQRTQQEDSAVYLCASSLSSSGGLGDTQYFGPGTRLTVL.